What follows is one T cell receptor beta chain and its context. Its target is unknown. The germline gives CDR1 MNHEY, CDR2 SMNVEV (reference sequence). Trimming removed 4 bases at V and 5 bases at J, with 14 bases between. The CDR3 consists of 14 residues. These data come from a study of CD8 T cells in Susac syndrome. Overall study: Clinically active disease was present in about six of the sequenced Susac syndrome patients. Eight of these patients were in remission. Broader study findings: It was in TEMRA cells and active patients that Susac CD8+ clonal expansion peaked.

About 0.5 to 1 ug RNA was reverse transcribed with random hexamers. immunoSEQ multiplex PCR amplified TCR beta CDR3 across 54 Vbeta, 13 Jbeta. TCRdb reprocessed the immunoSEQ multiplex PCR reads via MiXCR and lists one record per CDR3 protein. The top ten clones hold around 0.16% of a sample with 150,000 to 200,000 distinct CDR3 sequences, 85% to 95% of them seen once. Under recently defined diagnostic criteria, the patients with Susac syndrome qualified as having definite or probable disease. This chain links TRBV27 with TRBJ1-2; D might be TRBD1 (5 bases). The receptor's source is a human donor with Susac syndrome. Sequencing was done on a sample of CD8+ T cells from PBMCs. Here the CDR3 DNA reads TGTGCCAGCAGTTGGGCCAGGGACTCATATGGCTACACCTTC. Amino acids: CASSWARDSYGYTF.